The rows below give T cell receptor beta chains drawn from one sample of a study of neurological immune-mediated disorders. One entry per CDR3 protein results from TCRdb running MiXCR on the 5' RACE reads. The sample shows about 59,000 distinct CDR3 sequences, 24% of them seen only once. The sequencing input was PBMCs. The receptor source for this set is a man between 60 and 75 years old with HTLV-1-associated myelopathy (HAM/TSP). Each CDR3 is given with its conserved first and last residue. Each record gives: CDR3 length, D gene, V gene, J gene, clone size, CDR3 protein, CDR3 DNA. The D gene is left open where the match is weak. Clone size is shown for a subset of rows, as once, few, many or a class of expanded clone.

CDR3 length: 15
D gene: -
V gene: TRBV19
J gene: TRBJ1-1
clone size: -
CDR3 protein: CASGPDLGRNTEAFF
CDR3 DNA: TGTGCCAGTGGGCCGGACTTAGGACGGAACACTGAAGCTTTCTTT

CDR3 length: 13
D gene: -
V gene: TRBV5-5
J gene: TRBJ2-3
clone size: many
CDR3 protein: CASSLVGANTQYF
CDR3 DNA: TGTGCCAGCAGCTTGGTAGGGGCGAATACGCAGTATTTT

CDR3 length: 14
D gene: -
V gene: TRBV9
J gene: TRBJ2-5
clone size: many
CDR3 protein: CASSVGGREETQYF
CDR3 DNA: TGTGCCAGCAGCGTAGGGGGCAGGGAAGAGACCCAGTACTTC

CDR3 length: 14
D gene: TRBD2
V gene: TRBV20-1
J gene: TRBJ2-5
clone size: many
CDR3 protein: CSARGTSGRETQYF
CDR3 DNA: TGCAGTGCTAGGGGGACTAGCGGGAGGGAGACCCAGTACTTC

CDR3 length: 13
D gene: -
V gene: TRBV20-1
J gene: TRBJ2-7
clone size: many
CDR3 protein: CSAPGLPNYEQYF
CDR3 DNA: TGCAGTGCTCCCGGACTCCCCAATTACGAGCAGTACTTC

CDR3 length: 15
D gene: TRBD2
V gene: TRBV5-1
J gene: TRBJ2-1
clone size: many
CDR3 protein: CASSAETSGRSEQFF
CDR3 DNA: TGCGCCAGCAGCGCAGAGACTAGCGGGAGGAGTGAGCAGTTCTTC

CDR3 length: 14
D gene: -
V gene: TRBV27
J gene: TRBJ1-2
clone size: many
CDR3 protein: CASSWGRGAYGYTF
CDR3 DNA: TGTGCCAGCAGTTGGGGCAGAGGGGCCTATGGCTACACCTTC

CDR3 length: 15
D gene: TRBD2
V gene: TRBV5-1
J gene: TRBJ2-7
clone size: -
CDR3 protein: CASSQNAGTSGIPYF
CDR3 DNA: TGCGCCAGCAGCCAAAACGCAGGGACTAGCGGGATCCCGTACTTC

CDR3 length: 14
D gene: TRBD1
V gene: TRBV6-6
J gene: TRBJ1-2
clone size: many
CDR3 protein: CASSSPRTGEGYTF
CDR3 DNA: TGTGCCAGCAGTTCCCCTCGGACAGGGGAAGGCTACACCTTC

CDR3 length: 12
D gene: -
V gene: TRBV20-1
J gene: TRBJ2-5
clone size: many
CDR3 protein: CSAEDGPETQYF
CDR3 DNA: TGCAGTGCGGAGGACGGTCCGGAGACCCAGTACTTC

CDR3 length: 15
D gene: -
V gene: TRBV7-9
J gene: TRBJ2-1
clone size: many
CDR3 protein: CASSPGTIRYNEQFF
CDR3 DNA: TGTGCCAGCAGCCCCGGGACGATCCGCTACAATGAGCAGTTCTTC

CDR3 length: 15
D gene: -
V gene: TRBV20-1
J gene: TRBJ1-1
clone size: few
CDR3 protein: CSARRLRTPNTEAFF
CDR3 DNA: TGCAGTGCGCGCCGCCTCAGGACGCCTAACACTGAAGCTTTCTTT

CDR3 length: 16
D gene: TRBD2
V gene: TRBV28
J gene: TRBJ2-7
clone size: few
CDR3 protein: CASRNGRVGSTYEQYF
CDR3 DNA: TGTGCCAGCAGAAACGGGAGGGTCGGTAGTACCTACGAGCAGTACTTC

CDR3 length: 14
D gene: -
V gene: TRBV15
J gene: TRBJ2-7
clone size: many
CDR3 protein: CATSFEINSYEQYF
CDR3 DNA: TGTGCCACCAGCTTCGAAATAAACTCCTACGAGCAGTACTTC

CDR3 length: 15
D gene: -
V gene: TRBV5-6
J gene: TRBJ1-1
clone size: many
CDR3 protein: CASSPEGVLDTEAFF
CDR3 DNA: TGTGCCAGCAGCCCCGAGGGGGTTTTGGACACTGAAGCTTTCTTT

CDR3 length: 16
D gene: TRBD1
V gene: TRBV5-1
J gene: TRBJ2-1
clone size: many
CDR3 protein: CASSLGQGSSYNEQFF
CDR3 DNA: TGCGCCAGCAGCTTAGGACAGGGATCGTCCTACAATGAGCAGTTCTTC

CDR3 length: 16
D gene: TRBD1
V gene: TRBV12-3/TRBV12-4
J gene: TRBJ2-2
clone size: many
CDR3 protein: CASSLGTGVNTGELFF
CDR3 DNA: TGTGCCAGCAGTTTAGGGACAGGGGTCAACACCGGGGAGCTGTTTTTT

CDR3 length: 14
D gene: TRBD1
V gene: TRBV7-9
J gene: TRBJ2-7
clone size: few
CDR3 protein: CASSFGTGVGEQYF
CDR3 DNA: TGTGCCAGCAGCTTTGGGACAGGGGTTGGCGAGCAGTACTTC

CDR3 length: 14
D gene: -
V gene: TRBV6-1
J gene: TRBJ2-3
clone size: many
CDR3 protein: CASRRGLGPDTQYF
CDR3 DNA: TGTGCCAGCAGGAGGGGGTTGGGGCCGGATACGCAGTATTTT

CDR3 length: 16
D gene: TRBD1
V gene: TRBV6-6
J gene: TRBJ2-3
clone size: many
CDR3 protein: CASSVTGGGGSDTQYF
CDR3 DNA: TGTGCCAGCAGTGTTACAGGGGGTGGAGGATCGGATACGCAGTATTTT

CDR3 length: 17
D gene: TRBD2
V gene: TRBV6-1
J gene: TRBJ2-3
clone size: many
CDR3 protein: CASEGLAGGQSTDTQYF
CDR3 DNA: TGTGCCAGTGAGGGACTAGCGGGAGGCCAAAGCACAGATACGCAGTATTTT

CDR3 length: 14
D gene: -
V gene: TRBV18
J gene: TRBJ2-5
clone size: many
CDR3 protein: CASSPRTGPETQYF
CDR3 DNA: TGTGCCAGCTCACCACGGACGGGCCCAGAGACCCAGTACTTC

CDR3 length: 14
D gene: -
V gene: TRBV20-1
J gene: TRBJ1-1
clone size: -
CDR3 protein: CSANSGRGVTEDFF
CDR3 DNA: TGCAGCGCAAATTCCGGTCGGGGGGTCACTGAAGATTTCTTT

CDR3 length: 16
D gene: TRBD2
V gene: TRBV9
J gene: TRBJ2-1
clone size: many
CDR3 protein: CASSHGSGRAINEQFF
CDR3 DNA: TGTGCCAGCAGCCACGGTAGCGGGAGGGCAATAAATGAGCAGTTCTTC

CDR3 length: 14
D gene: TRBD2
V gene: TRBV29-1
J gene: TRBJ2-1
clone size: many
CDR3 protein: CSVVPSGGQAEQFF
CDR3 DNA: TGCAGCGTCGTACCTAGCGGGGGGCAAGCTGAGCAGTTCTTC

CDR3 length: 15
D gene: TRBD2
V gene: TRBV12-3/TRBV12-4
J gene: TRBJ2-5
clone size: many
CDR3 protein: CATSASGRPGETQYF
CDR3 DNA: TGTGCCACCTCGGCCAGCGGGAGGCCGGGGGAGACCCAGTACTTC

CDR3 length: 14
D gene: TRBD1
V gene: TRBV20-1
J gene: TRBJ2-7
clone size: many
CDR3 protein: CSAQDRGPYYEQYF
CDR3 DNA: TGCAGTGCCCAAGACAGGGGGCCTTACTACGAGCAGTACTTC

CDR3 length: 15
D gene: TRBD1
V gene: TRBV20-1
J gene: TRBJ2-7
clone size: many
CDR3 protein: CSARDLNRGRNEQYF
CDR3 DNA: TGCAGTGCTAGAGATTTAAACAGGGGAAGGAACGAGCAGTACTTC

CDR3 length: 14
D gene: TRBD1
V gene: TRBV7-7
J gene: TRBJ2-5
clone size: many
CDR3 protein: CASSLQGAGETQYF
CDR3 DNA: TGTGCTAGCAGCTTGCAGGGGGCCGGTGAGACCCAGTACTTC

CDR3 length: 13
D gene: -
V gene: TRBV28
J gene: TRBJ1-1
clone size: many
CDR3 protein: CAGGGLYGDEAFF
CDR3 DNA: TGTGCCGGGGGAGGGTTGTATGGCGATGAAGCTTTCTTT

CDR3 length: 14
D gene: TRBD1
V gene: TRBV7-2
J gene: TRBJ2-3
clone size: many
CDR3 protein: CASSPGGSTDTQYF
CDR3 DNA: TGTGCCAGCAGCCCAGGGGGCAGCACAGATACGCAGTATTTT

CDR3 length: 13
D gene: -
V gene: TRBV20-1
J gene: TRBJ1-5
clone size: many
CDR3 protein: CSARTGGNQPQHF
CDR3 DNA: TGCAGTGCTAGGACGGGTGGCAATCAGCCCCAGCATTTT

CDR3 length: 15
D gene: -
V gene: TRBV10-3
J gene: TRBJ2-4
clone size: many
CDR3 protein: CAISESSGIGGIQYF
CDR3 DNA: TGTGCCATCAGTGAGTCGTCGGGAATAGGGGGCATTCAGTACTTC

CDR3 length: 18
D gene: TRBD1
V gene: TRBV12-3/TRBV12-4
J gene: TRBJ2-5
clone size: -
CDR3 protein: CASSLALAGGYGVETQYF
CDR3 DNA: TGTGCCAGCAGTTTAGCGCTTGCAGGGGGCTACGGCGTGGAGACCCAGTACTTC

CDR3 length: 14
D gene: -
V gene: TRBV4-1
J gene: TRBJ2-7
clone size: -
CDR3 protein: CASSEGTGRYEQYF
CDR3 DNA: TGCGCCAGCAGCGAAGGAACAGGGAGATACGAGCAGTACTTC

CDR3 length: 13
D gene: -
V gene: TRBV21-1
J gene: TRBJ2-5
clone size: many
CDR3 protein: CAPAVCGEETQYF
CDR3 DNA: TGTGCCCCTGCCGTGTGTGGTGAAGAGACCCAGTACTTC

CDR3 length: 15
D gene: -
V gene: TRBV5-6
J gene: TRBJ1-1
clone size: many
CDR3 protein: CASSLPGQTNTEAFF
CDR3 DNA: TGTGCCAGCAGCTTGCCGGGACAAACGAACACTGAAGCTTTCTTT

CDR3 length: 15
D gene: -
V gene: TRBV24-1
J gene: TRBJ2-1
clone size: -
CDR3 protein: CATSDRTILANEQFF
CDR3 DNA: TGTGCCACCAGTGACCGAACAATCCTAGCGAATGAGCAGTTCTTC

CDR3 length: 14
D gene: TRBD1
V gene: TRBV5-1
J gene: TRBJ2-1
clone size: -
CDR3 protein: CASSLRTGGYEQFF
CDR3 DNA: TGCGCCAGCAGCTTAAGGACAGGGGGCTATGAGCAGTTCTTC

CDR3 length: 13
D gene: TRBD2
V gene: TRBV20-1
J gene: TRBJ2-7
clone size: many
CDR3 protein: CSAIGGSRLEQYF
CDR3 DNA: TGCAGTGCTATAGGCGGGAGTCGGCTCGAGCAGTACTTC

CDR3 length: 15
D gene: -
V gene: TRBV7-9
J gene: TRBJ2-5
clone size: -
CDR3 protein: CASSPILGVGETQYF
CDR3 DNA: TGTGCCAGCAGCCCAATTCTTGGGGTCGGAGAGACCCAGTACTTC

CDR3 length: 19
D gene: -
V gene: TRBV4-1
J gene: TRBJ2-7
clone size: many
CDR3 protein: CASSQEGGGTGAYGYEQYF
CDR3 DNA: TGCGCCAGCAGCCAAGAAGGGGGAGGGACGGGGGCGTACGGCTACGAGCAGTACTTC

CDR3 length: 16
D gene: TRBD1
V gene: TRBV5-6
J gene: TRBJ1-2
clone size: -
CDR3 protein: CASSDRDRDFNYGYTF
CDR3 DNA: TGTGCCAGCAGCGACCGGGACAGGGATTTTAACTATGGCTACACCTTC

CDR3 length: 16
D gene: TRBD2
V gene: TRBV20-1
J gene: TRBJ2-1
clone size: many
CDR3 protein: CSASPRTSSNYNEQFF
CDR3 DNA: TGCAGTGCTAGCCCTAGGACTAGCAGCAACTACAATGAGCAGTTCTTC

CDR3 length: 15
D gene: TRBD2
V gene: TRBV20-1
J gene: TRBJ2-1
clone size: many
CDR3 protein: CSARGTSGRSDEQFF
CDR3 DNA: TGCAGTGCTAGAGGGACTAGCGGGAGGTCGGATGAGCAGTTCTTC

CDR3 length: 14
D gene: -
V gene: TRBV20-1
J gene: TRBJ1-2
clone size: many
CDR3 protein: CSARDHPLGGGYTF
CDR3 DNA: TGCAGTGCTAGAGATCATCCACTGGGAGGTGGCTACACCTTC

CDR3 length: 16
D gene: TRBD2
V gene: TRBV7-2
J gene: TRBJ2-2
clone size: -
CDR3 protein: CASSPPSSGYTGELFF
CDR3 DNA: TGTGCCAGCAGCCCGCCCTCTAGCGGCTACACCGGGGAGCTGTTTTTT

CDR3 length: 13
D gene: -
V gene: TRBV29-1
J gene: TRBJ1-1
clone size: many
CDR3 protein: CSVCREGDTEAFF
CDR3 DNA: TGCAGCGTCTGCAGGGAGGGAGACACTGAAGCTTTCTTT

CDR3 length: 15
D gene: -
V gene: TRBV11-1
J gene: TRBJ1-1
clone size: many
CDR3 protein: CASSLEYGGNTEAFF
CDR3 DNA: TGTGCCAGCAGCTTGGAGTATGGCGGTAACACTGAAGCTTTCTTT

CDR3 length: 12
D gene: -
V gene: TRBV29-1
J gene: TRBJ2-1
clone size: medium-sized
CDR3 protein: CSGGGQTNEQFF
CDR3 DNA: TGCAGCGGGGGGGGACAGACCAATGAGCAGTTCTTC

CDR3 length: 13
D gene: -
V gene: TRBV12-3/TRBV12-4
J gene: TRBJ2-7
clone size: many
CDR3 protein: CASSLLLFAEQYF
CDR3 DNA: TGTGCCAGCAGTTTACTTCTCTTCGCCGAGCAGTACTTC

CDR3 length: 16
D gene: -
V gene: TRBV6-6
J gene: TRBJ2-7
clone size: many
CDR3 protein: CASSYPGLRGPYEQYF
CDR3 DNA: TGTGCCAGCAGTTACCCGGGACTCCGGGGCCCCTACGAGCAGTACTTC

CDR3 length: 14
D gene: -
V gene: TRBV6-2/TRBV6-3
J gene: TRBJ1-1
clone size: -
CDR3 protein: CASHPIGRNTEAFF
CDR3 DNA: TGTGCCAGCCACCCTATTGGGAGGAACACTGAAGCTTTCTTT

CDR3 length: 14
D gene: -
V gene: TRBV5-5
J gene: TRBJ1-2
clone size: many
CDR3 protein: CASSVPLGNYGYTF
CDR3 DNA: TGTGCCAGCAGCGTTCCTTTGGGGAACTATGGCTACACCTTC

CDR3 length: 14
D gene: -
V gene: TRBV5-1
J gene: TRBJ2-3
clone size: -
CDR3 protein: CASSLSGYTDTQYF
CDR3 DNA: TGCGCCAGCAGCTTGTCGGGTTACACAGATACGCAGTATTTT

CDR3 length: 12
D gene: -
V gene: TRBV27
J gene: TRBJ1-1
clone size: few
CDR3 protein: CASSSPTGVAFF
CDR3 DNA: TGTGCCAGCAGTTCACCGACAGGCGTGGCTTTCTTT

CDR3 length: 15
D gene: TRBD2
V gene: TRBV5-1
J gene: TRBJ2-7
clone size: -
CDR3 protein: CASLASGPSTYEQYF
CDR3 DNA: TGCGCCAGCTTGGCTAGCGGGCCCTCGACCTACGAGCAGTACTTC

CDR3 length: 11
D gene: -
V gene: TRBV5-1
J gene: TRBJ2-1
clone size: many
CDR3 protein: CASSFGHEQFF
CDR3 DNA: TGCGCCAGCAGTTTCGGCCATGAGCAGTTCTTC